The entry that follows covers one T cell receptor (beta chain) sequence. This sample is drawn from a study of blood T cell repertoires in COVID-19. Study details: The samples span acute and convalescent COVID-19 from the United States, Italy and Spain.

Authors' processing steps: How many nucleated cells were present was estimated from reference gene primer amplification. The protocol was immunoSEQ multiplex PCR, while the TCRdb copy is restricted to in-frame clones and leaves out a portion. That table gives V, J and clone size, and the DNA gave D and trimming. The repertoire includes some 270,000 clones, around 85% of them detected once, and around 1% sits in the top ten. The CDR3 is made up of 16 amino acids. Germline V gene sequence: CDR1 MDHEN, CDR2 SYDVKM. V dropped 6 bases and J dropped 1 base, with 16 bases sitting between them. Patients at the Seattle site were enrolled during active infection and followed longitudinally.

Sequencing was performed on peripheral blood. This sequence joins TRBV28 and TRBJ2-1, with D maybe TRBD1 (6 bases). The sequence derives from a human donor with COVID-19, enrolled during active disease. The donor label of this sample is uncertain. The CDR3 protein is CASSDTGPASYNEQFF. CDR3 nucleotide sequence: TGTGCCAGCAGCGACACAGGGCCGGCATCCTACAATGAGCAGTTCTTC.